The T cell receptor (beta chain) described here comes from a study of blood T cells in healthy people across ages. Each individual donor underwent a draw of ten milliliters of peripheral blood. Concerning this clonotype: Its matching antigen is unknown.

It was with a sample-barcoded 5' primer and a J-beta primer mix that a second PCR of roughly 7 to 12 cycles was run. In TCRdb, the 5' RACE reads were re-called with MiXCR into one record per CDR3 protein. Among some 790,000 distinct CDR3 sequences, about 28% were seen once, and the ten largest hold roughly 17%. Overall study results and limits: Unsorted PBMCs prevented conclusive naive versus antigen-experienced comparison.

This TCR was recovered from a woman older than 75 in good health. The sample comprised blood.

Written as DNA, the CDR3 is TGTGCCAGCAGCCCTACTGCCGGGGGGGCGGGTGAGCAGTACTTC. Protein: CASSPTAGGAGEQYF. This chain links TRBV7-2 with TRBJ2-5; 8 bases are shared with TRBD2. V was pared by 5 bases and J by 11 bases, with 16 bases of the junction left unmatched. The CDR3 contains 15 residues. Looked up from germline, CDR1 is SGHTA and CDR2 is FQGNSA.